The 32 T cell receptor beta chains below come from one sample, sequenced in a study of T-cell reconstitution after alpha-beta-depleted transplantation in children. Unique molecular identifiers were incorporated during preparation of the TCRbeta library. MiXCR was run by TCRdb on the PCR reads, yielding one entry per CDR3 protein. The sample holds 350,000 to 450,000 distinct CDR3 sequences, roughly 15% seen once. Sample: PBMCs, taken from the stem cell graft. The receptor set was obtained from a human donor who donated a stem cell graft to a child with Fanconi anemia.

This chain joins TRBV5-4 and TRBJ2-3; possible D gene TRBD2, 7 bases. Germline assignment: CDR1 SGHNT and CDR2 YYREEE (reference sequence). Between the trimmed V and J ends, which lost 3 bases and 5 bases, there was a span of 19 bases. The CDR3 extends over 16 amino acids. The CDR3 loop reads CASSSGDRGGQDTQYF. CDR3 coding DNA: TGTGCCAGCAGCTCTGGGGATCGCGGGGGCCAAGATACGCAGTATTTT.

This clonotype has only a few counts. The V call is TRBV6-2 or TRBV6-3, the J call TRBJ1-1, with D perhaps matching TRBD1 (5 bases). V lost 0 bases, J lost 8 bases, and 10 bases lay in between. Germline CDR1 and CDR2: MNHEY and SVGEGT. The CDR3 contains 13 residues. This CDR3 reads CASSYSSDMEAFF. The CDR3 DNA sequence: TGTGCCAGCAGTTACTCGTCGGACATGGAAGCTTTCTTT.

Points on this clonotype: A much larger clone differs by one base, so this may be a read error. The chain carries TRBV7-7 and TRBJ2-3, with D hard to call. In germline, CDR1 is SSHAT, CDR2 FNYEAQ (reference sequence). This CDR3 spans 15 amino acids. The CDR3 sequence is CASSLADGRTDAQYF. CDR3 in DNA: TGTGCTAGCAGCTTGGCGGACGGCCGCACAGATGCGCAGTATTTT.

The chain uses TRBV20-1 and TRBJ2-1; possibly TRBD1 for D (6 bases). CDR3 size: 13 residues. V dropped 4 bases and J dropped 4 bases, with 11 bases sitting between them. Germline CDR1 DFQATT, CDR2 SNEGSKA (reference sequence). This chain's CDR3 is CSAMGTPYNEQFF. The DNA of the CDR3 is TGCAGTGCTATGGGGACACCATACAATGAGCAGTTCTTC.

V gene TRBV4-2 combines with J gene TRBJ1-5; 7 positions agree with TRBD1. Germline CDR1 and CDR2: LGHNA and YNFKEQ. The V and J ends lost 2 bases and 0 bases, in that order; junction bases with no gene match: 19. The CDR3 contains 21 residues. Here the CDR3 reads CASSQTFGGWRGRYSNQPQHF. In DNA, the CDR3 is TGTGCCAGCAGCCAAACCTTTGGGGGGTGGAGGGGGCGTTATAGCAATCAGCCCCAGCATTTT.

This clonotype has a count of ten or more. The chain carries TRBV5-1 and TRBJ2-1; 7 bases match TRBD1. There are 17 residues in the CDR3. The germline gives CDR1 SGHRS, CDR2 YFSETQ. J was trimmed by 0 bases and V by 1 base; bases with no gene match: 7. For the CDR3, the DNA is TGCGCCAGCAGCTTGTGGGGACAGCAGAGCTCCTACAATGAGCAGTTCTTC. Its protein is CASSLWGQQSSYNEQFF.

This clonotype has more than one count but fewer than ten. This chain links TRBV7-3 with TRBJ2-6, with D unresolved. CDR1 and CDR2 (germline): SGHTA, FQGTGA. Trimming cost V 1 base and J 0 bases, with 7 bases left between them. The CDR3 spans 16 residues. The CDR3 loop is CASSLSTVSGANVLTF. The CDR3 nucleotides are TGTGCCAGCAGCTTAAGTACAGTCTCTGGGGCCAACGTCCTGACTTTC.

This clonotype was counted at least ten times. The CDR3 reads CASRGGAGETQYF. CDR3 DNA sequence: TGTGCCAGCCGCGGGGGGGCAGGAGAGACCCAGTACTTC. The chain combines TRBV27 with TRBJ2-5, with 9 nucleotides matching TRBD2. The CDR3 is made up of 13 amino acids. V gave up 8 bases and J gave up 4 bases; unmatched junction bases: 5. Per the germline V gene, CDR1 is MNHEY and CDR2 is SMNVEV (reference sequence).

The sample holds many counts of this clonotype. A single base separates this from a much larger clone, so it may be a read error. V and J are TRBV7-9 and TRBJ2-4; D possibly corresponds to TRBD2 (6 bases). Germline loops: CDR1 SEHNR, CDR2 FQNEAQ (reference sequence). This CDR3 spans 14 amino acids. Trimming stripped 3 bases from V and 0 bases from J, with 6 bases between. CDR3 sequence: CASSFGGAKNIQYF. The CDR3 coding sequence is TGTGCCAGCAGCTTCGGGGGAGCCAAAAACATTCAGTACTTC.

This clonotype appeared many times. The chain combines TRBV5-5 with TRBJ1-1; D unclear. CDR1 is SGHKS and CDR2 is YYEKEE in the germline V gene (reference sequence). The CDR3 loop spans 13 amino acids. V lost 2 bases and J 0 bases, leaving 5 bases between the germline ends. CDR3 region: CASSFGMNTEAFF. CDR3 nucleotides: TGTGCCAGCAGCTTTGGTATGAACACTGAAGCTTTCTTT. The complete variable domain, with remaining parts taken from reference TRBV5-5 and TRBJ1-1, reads DAGVTQSPTHLIKTRGQQVTLRCSPISGHKSVSWYQQVLGQGPQFIFQYYEKEERGRGNFPDRFSARQFPNYSSELNVNALLLGDSALYLCASSFGMNTEAFFGQGTRLTVV.

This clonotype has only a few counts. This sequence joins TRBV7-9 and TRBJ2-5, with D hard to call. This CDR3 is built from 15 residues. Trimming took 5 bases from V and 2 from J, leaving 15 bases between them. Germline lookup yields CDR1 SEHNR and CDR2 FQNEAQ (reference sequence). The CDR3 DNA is TGTGCCAGCAGCAAAAACCGGGCAGGACAAGAGACCCAGTACTTC. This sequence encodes CASSKNRAGQETQYF.

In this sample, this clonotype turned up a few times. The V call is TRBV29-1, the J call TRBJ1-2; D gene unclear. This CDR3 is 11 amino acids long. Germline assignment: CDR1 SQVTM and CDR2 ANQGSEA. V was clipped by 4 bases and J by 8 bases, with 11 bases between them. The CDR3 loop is CSVVTVKGYTF. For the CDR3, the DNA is TGCAGCGTTGTCACGGTTAAAGGCTACACCTTC.

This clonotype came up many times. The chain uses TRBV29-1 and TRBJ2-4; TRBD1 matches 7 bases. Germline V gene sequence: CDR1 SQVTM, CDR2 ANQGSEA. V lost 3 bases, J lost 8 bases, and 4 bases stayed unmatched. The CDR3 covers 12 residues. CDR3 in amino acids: CSVDTGVDIQYF. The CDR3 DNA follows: TGCAGCGTTGACACAGGGGTTGACATTCAGTACTTC.

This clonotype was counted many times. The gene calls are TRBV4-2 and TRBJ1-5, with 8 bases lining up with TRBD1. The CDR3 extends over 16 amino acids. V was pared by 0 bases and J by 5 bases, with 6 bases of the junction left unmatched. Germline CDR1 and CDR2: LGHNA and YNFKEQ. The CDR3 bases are TGTGCCAGCAGCCAAGACCCGGACAGGGTCGATCAGCCCCAGCATTTT. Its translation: CASSQDPDRVDQPQHF.

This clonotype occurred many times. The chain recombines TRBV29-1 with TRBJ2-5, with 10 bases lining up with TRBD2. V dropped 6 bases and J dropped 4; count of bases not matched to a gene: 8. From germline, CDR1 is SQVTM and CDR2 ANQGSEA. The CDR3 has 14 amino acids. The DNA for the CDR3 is TGCAGCGTCCAGCGGGGGGGAAGACCAGAGACCCAGTACTTC. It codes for CSVQRGGRPETQYF.

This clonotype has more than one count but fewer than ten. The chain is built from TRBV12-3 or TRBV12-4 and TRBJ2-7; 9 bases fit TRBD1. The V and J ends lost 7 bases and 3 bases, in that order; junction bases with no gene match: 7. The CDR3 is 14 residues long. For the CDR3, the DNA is TGTGCCAGCACCAACCGGGACAGGGACTACGAGCAGTACTTC. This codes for CASTNRDRDYEQYF.

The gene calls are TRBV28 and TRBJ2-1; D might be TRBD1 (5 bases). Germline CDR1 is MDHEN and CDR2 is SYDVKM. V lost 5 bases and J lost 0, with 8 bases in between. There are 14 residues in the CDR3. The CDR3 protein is CASSLRDSYNEQFF. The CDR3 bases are TGTGCCAGCAGTCTCAGGGACTCCTACAATGAGCAGTTCTTC.

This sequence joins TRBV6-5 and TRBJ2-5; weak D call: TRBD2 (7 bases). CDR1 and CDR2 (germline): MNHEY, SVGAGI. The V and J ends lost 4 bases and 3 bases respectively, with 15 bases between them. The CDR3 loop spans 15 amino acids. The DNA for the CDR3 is TGTGCCAGCAGTTTTGGGGGGGCCTCCGAAGAGACCCAGTACTTC. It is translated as CASSFGGASEETQYF.

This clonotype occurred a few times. CDR3 protein: CASSFFQPDLGAFF. In DNA, the CDR3 is TGTGCCAGCAGTTTCTTTCAACCCGATTTGGGGGCGTTCTTC. The genes are TRBV12-3 or TRBV12-4 and TRBJ2-1, with a possible D match to TRBD1 (6 bases). The CDR3 is 14 residues long. Trimming removed 3 bases at V and 15 bases at J, with 21 bases between.

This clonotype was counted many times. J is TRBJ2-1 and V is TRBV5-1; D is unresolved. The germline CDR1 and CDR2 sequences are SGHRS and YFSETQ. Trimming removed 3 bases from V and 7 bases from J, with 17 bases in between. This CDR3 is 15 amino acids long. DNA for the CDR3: TGCGCCAGCAGCTGGTCTTCGAGGACGAGTAATGAGCAGTTCTTC. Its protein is CASSWSSRTSNEQFF.

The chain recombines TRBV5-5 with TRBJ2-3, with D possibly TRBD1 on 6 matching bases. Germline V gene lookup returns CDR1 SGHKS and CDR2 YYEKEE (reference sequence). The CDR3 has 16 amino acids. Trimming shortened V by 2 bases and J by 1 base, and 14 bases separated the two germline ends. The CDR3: CASSLLTGRGTDTQYF. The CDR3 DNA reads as TGTGCCAGCAGCTTACTCACAGGGCGCGGCACAGATACGCAGTATTTT.

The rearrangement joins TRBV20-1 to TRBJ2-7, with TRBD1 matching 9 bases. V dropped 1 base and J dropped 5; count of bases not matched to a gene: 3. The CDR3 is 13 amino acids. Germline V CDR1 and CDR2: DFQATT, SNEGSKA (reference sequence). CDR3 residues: CSARGDRVDEQYF. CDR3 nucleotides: TGCAGTGCTAGAGGGGACAGGGTGGACGAGCAGTACTTC.

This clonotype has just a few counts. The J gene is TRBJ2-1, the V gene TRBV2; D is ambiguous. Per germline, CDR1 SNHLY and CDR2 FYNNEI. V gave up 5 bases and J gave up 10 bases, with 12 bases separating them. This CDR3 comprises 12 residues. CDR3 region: CASSPDVSEQFF. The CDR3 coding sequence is TGTGCCAGCAGTCCCGACGTCTCCGAGCAGTTCTTC.

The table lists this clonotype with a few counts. As DNA, the CDR3 is TGCAGTGCCCGCCTTTTTAATTCACCCCTCCACTTT. It codes for CSARLFNSPLHF. V and J are TRBV20-1 and TRBJ1-6; no definite D call. Trimming took off 6 bases at V and 6 bases at J, with 9 bases between the two ends. From germline, CDR1 is DFQATT and CDR2 SNEGSKA (reference sequence). This CDR3 has 12 amino acids.

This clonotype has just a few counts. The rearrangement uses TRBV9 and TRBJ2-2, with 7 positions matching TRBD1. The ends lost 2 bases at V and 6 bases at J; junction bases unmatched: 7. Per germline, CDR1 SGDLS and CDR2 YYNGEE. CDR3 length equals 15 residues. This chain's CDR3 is CASSVDRVDSGELFF. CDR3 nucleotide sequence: TGTGCCAGCAGCGTCGACAGGGTGGACTCCGGGGAGCTGTTTTTT.

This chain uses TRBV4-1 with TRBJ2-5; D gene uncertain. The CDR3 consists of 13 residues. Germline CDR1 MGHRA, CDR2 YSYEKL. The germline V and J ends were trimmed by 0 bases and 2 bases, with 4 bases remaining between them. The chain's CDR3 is CASSQEDQETQYF. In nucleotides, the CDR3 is TGCGCCAGCAGCCAAGAGGATCAAGAGACCCAGTACTTC.

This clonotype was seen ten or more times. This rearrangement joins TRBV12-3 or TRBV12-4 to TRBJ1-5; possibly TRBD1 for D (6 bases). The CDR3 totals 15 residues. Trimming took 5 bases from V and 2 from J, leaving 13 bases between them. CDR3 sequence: CASSLTGNGNQPQHF. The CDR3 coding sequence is TGTGCCAGCAGTCTAACAGGGAATGGCAATCAGCCCCAGCATTTT.

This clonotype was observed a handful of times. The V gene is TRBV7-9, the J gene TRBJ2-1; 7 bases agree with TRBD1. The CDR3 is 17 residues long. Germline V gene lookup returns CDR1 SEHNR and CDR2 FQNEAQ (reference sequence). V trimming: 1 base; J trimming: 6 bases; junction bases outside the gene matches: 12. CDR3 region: CASSLVGGSRAGNEQFF. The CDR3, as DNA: TGTGCCAGCAGCTTAGTAGGGGGCTCCAGGGCGGGCAATGAGCAGTTCTTC.

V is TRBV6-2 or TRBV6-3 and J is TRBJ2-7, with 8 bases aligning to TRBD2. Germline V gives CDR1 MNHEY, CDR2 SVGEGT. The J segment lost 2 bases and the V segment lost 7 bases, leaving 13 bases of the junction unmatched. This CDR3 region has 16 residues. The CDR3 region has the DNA TGTGCCAGCATTTTACGGACTAGCAGCGGGACCTACGAGCAGTACTTC. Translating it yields CASILRTSSGTYEQYF.

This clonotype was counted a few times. In DNA, the CDR3 is TGTGCCAGCAGGGGGACAGGGCTCACAGATACGCAGTATTTT. The encoded protein is CASRGTGLTDTQYF. This chain joins TRBV2 and TRBJ2-3; 9 bases match TRBD1. The CDR3 sequence is 14 residues long. CDR1 and CDR2 (germline): SNHLY, FYNNEI. The V and J ends lost 6 bases and 2 bases, in that order; junction bases with no gene match: 3.

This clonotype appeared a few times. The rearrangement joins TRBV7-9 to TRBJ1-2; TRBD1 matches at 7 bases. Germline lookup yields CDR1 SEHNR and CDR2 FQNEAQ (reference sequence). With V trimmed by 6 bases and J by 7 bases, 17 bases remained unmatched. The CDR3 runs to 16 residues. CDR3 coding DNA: TGTGCCAGCAGAACCGGGACAGCATCGTTTCTGGGTGGCTACACCTTC. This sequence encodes CASRTGTASFLGGYTF. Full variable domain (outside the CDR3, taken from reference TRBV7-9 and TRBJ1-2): DTGVSQNPRHKITKRGQNVTFRCDPISEHNRLYWYRQTLGQGPEFLTYFQNEAQLEKSRLLSDRFSAERPKGSFSTLEIQRTEQGDSAMYLCASRTGTASFLGGYTFGSGTRLTVV.

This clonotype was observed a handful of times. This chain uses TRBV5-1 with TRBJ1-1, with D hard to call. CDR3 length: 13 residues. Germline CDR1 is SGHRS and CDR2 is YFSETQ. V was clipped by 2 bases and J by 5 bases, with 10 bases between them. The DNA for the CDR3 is TGCGCCAGCAGCTTCACAAGGGAAACTGAAGCTTTCTTT. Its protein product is CASSFTRETEAFF. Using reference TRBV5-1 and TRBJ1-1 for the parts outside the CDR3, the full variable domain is KAGVTQTPRYLIKTRGQQVTLSCSPISGHRSVSWYQQTPGQGLQFLFEYFSETQRNKGNFPGRFSGRQFSNSRSEMNVSTLELGDSALYLCASSFTRETEAFFGQGTRLTVV.